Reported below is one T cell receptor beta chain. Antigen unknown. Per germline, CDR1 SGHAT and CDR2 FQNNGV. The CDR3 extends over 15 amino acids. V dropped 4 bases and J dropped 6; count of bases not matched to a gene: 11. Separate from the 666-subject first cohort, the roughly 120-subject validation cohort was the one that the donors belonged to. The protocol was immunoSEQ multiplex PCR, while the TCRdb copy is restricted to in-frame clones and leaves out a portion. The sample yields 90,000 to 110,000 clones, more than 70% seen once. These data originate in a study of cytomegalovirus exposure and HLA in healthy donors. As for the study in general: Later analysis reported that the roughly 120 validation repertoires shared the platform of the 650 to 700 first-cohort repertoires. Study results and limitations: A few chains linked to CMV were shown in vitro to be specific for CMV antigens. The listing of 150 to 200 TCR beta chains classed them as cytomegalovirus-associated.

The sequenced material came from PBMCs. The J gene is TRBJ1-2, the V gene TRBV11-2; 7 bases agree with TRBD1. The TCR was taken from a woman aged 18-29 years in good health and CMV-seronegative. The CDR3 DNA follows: TGTGCCAGCAGCTCCCCCGCCGACAGGGCTGATGGCTACACCTTC. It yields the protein CASSSPADRADGYTF. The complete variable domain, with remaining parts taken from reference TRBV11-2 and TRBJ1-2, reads EAGVAQSPRYKIIEKRQSVAFWCNPISGHATLYWYQQILGQGPKLLIQFQNNGVVDDSQLPKDRFSAERLKGVDSTLKIQPAKLEDSAVYLCASSSPADRADGYTFGSGTRLTVV.